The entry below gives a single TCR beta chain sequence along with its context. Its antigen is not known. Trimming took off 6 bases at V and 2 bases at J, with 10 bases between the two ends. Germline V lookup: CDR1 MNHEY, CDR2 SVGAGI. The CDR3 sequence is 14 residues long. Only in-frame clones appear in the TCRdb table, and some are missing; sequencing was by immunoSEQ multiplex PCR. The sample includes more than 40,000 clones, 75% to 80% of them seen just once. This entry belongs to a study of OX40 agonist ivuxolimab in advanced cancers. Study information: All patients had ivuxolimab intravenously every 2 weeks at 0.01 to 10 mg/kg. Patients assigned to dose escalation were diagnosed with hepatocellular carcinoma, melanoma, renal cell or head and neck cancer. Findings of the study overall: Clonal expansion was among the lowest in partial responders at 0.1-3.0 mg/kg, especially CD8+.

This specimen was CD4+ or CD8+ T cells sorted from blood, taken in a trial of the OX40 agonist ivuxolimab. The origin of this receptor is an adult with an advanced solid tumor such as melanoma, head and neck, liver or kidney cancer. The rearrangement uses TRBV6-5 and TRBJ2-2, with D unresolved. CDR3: CASRTRANTGELFF. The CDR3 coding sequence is TGTGCCAGCAGAACCCGGGCCAACACCGGGGAGCTGTTTTTT.